This record covers a single TCR beta chain. Its antigen is as yet unknown. Sequencing was performed with immunoSEQ multiplex PCR; in TCRdb, only in-frame clones are kept and a portion is missing. The table has roughly 50,000 clones, around 89% seen once. The data originate from a study of T cell responses to AZD1222 COVID-19 vaccine. Study-wide findings and caveats: Repertoires were obtained solely post-peak T cell response. Spike-specific TCR breadth and depth were elevated following two AZD1222 doses. Donors skewed white British and female; clonal diversity was possibly underestimated.

Trimming took 1 base from V and 5 from J; bases not matched to a gene: 3. Per germline, CDR1 GTSNPN and CDR2 SVGIG (reference sequence). The CDR3 sequence is 15 residues long. This material consisted of peripheral blood, taken 28 days after the second AZD1222 dose. This receptor was obtained from an adult who received the AZD1222 COVID-19 vaccine. The V and J genes are TRBV30 and TRBJ2-5, with 14 positions matching TRBD2. CDR3 protein: CAWSAGLAGDETQYF. The CDR3 nucleotides are TGTGCCTGGAGTGCGGGACTAGCGGGAGATGAGACCCAGTACTTC.